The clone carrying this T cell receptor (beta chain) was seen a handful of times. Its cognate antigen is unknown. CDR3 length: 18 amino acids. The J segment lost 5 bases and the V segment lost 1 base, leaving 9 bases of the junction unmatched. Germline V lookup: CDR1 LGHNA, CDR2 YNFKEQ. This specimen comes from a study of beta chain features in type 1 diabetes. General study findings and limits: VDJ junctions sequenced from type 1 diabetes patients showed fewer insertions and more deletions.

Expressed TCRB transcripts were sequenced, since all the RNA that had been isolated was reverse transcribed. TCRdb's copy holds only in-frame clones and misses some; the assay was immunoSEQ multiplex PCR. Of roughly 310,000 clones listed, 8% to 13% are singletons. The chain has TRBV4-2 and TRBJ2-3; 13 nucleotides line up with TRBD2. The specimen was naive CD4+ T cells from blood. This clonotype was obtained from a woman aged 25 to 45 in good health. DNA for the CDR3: TGTGCCAGCAGCCAAGTAGGGACTAGCGGGATAGGGGGAGATACGCAGTATTTT. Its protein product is CASSQVGTSGIGGDTQYF.